The 27 T cell receptor beta chains listed next were all sequenced from one sample in a study of long-term antiretroviral therapy in people with HIV. Version v3.0 of the immunoSEQ assay was performed at survey level. Repertoires were generated with immunoSEQ multiplex PCR, while TCRdb's copy carries only in-frame clones and drops some. The sample records 25,000 to 35,000 clones, around 83% being singletons. Sequencing used unsorted PBMCs, obtained 2.9 years after starting antiretroviral therapy. Receptors originate from a man in his forties or fifties with HIV.

This clone was observed a single time. The chain employs TRBV27 and TRBJ2-1, with 9 positions matching TRBD2. This CDR3 has 15 residues. CDR1 is MNHEY and CDR2 is SMNVEV in the germline V gene (reference sequence). V was pared by 1 base and J by 8 bases, with 6 bases of the junction left unmatched. The CDR3 DNA reads as TGTGCCAGCAGTTTATTGGCGGGGGGGCCGGATGAGCAGTTCTTC. It specifies CASSLLAGGPDEQFF.

The chain carries TRBV29-1 and TRBJ2-3, with D possibly TRBD2 on 5 matching bases. The germline CDR1 and CDR2 sequences are SQVTM and ANQGSEA. The CDR3 is made up of 14 amino acids. V was clipped by 3 bases and J by 0 bases, with 10 bases between them. CDR3 in amino acids: CSVDGSFSTDTQYF. CDR3 DNA sequence: TGCAGCGTTGATGGGAGCTTTAGCACAGATACGCAGTATTTT.

The chain uses TRBV28 and TRBJ1-1; possible D gene TRBD1, 6 bases. The germline V gene has CDR1 MDHEN and CDR2 SYDVKM. The CDR3 covers 13 residues. Trimming stripped 6 bases from V and 5 bases from J, with 13 bases between. CDR3 region: CASSGQPLTEAFF. CDR3 nucleotide sequence: TGTGCCAGCAGCGGACAGCCGTTGACTGAAGCTTTCTTT.

This clone appeared a few times. This chain connects TRBV19 to TRBJ2-3; the D gene is possibly TRBD1 (6 bases). Germline V gene lookup returns CDR1 LNHDA and CDR2 SQIVND (reference sequence). V dropped 3 bases and J dropped 3 bases, with 13 bases sitting between them. CDR3 length equals 15 residues. The CDR3 sequence is CASSMGADTTDTQYF. DNA of the CDR3: TGTGCCAGTAGTATGGGGGCAGATACGACAGATACGCAGTATTTT.

V gene TRBV6-1 combines with J gene TRBJ2-7; 9 bases align to TRBD1. V lost 6 bases to trimming and J lost 6 bases; unmatched junction nucleotides: 6. This CDR3 has 13 amino acids. The germline V gene encodes CDR1 MNHNS and CDR2 SASEGT. The CDR3 bases are TGTGCCAGCAGCGCAGACAGGGGGGCCGAGCAGTACTTC. Protein sequence: CASSADRGAEQYF.

The chain has TRBV12-5 and TRBJ2-3, with D perhaps matching TRBD2 (6 bases). V dropped 7 bases and J dropped 0 bases, with 14 bases sitting between them. This CDR3 is 15 amino acids long. The germline V gene has CDR1 LGHNT and CDR2 FRNRAP. CDR3 amino acids: CASALERVSTDTQYF. DNA of the CDR3: TGTGCTAGTGCATTGGAGCGGGTTAGCACAGATACGCAGTATTTT.

This sequence joins TRBV9 and TRBJ2-5; no firm D call. The CDR3 totals 14 residues. Deletions cut 4 bases from V and 5 bases from J, with 15 bases between. Germline V lookup: CDR1 SGDLS, CDR2 YYNGEE. CDR3 sequence reads: CASSPEAGGETQYF. The CDR3 nucleotides read TGTGCCAGCAGCCCAGAGGCAGGTGGTGAGACCCAGTACTTC.

This rearrangement joins TRBV11-1 to TRBJ2-5; a possible D gene is TRBD1 (6 bases). The germline V gene has CDR1 SGHAT and CDR2 FQDESV (reference sequence). The CDR3 has 15 residues. The V end was cut by 7 bases, the J end by 1 base, with 16 bases between. For the CDR3, the DNA is TGTGCCAGCACCCCTTCAGGGGCGGTCCAAGAGACCCAGTACTTC. Amino acid sequence: CASTPSGAVQETQYF.

The rearrangement links TRBV19 to TRBJ1-5, with D possibly being TRBD1 (5 bases). The CDR3 is made up of 14 amino acids. Germline V CDR1 and CDR2: LNHDA, SQIVND (reference sequence). V gave up 7 bases and J gave up 2 bases, with 12 bases separating them. The CDR3 DNA reads TGTGCCAGTACATATAGGGGCGGCAATCAGCCCCAGCATTTT. It is translated as CASTYRGGNQPQHF.

This chain uses TRBV4-1 with TRBJ1-2, with D possibly TRBD1 on 5 matching bases. Germline V gene lookup returns CDR1 MGHRA and CDR2 YSYEKL. The ends were cut back, 1 base at V and 7 bases at J, with 16 bases in the middle. The CDR3 has 15 residues. CDR3 coding DNA: TGCGCCAGCAGCCAAGTCGGACACTTGAGAGGTGGCTACACCTTC. The encoded protein is CASSQVGHLRGGYTF.

The rearrangement joins TRBV7-6 to TRBJ2-1, with D unclear. From germline, CDR1 is SGHVS and CDR2 FNYEAQ. The CDR3 is 17 amino acids. Trimming took 0 bases from V and 0 from J, leaving 12 bases between them. Written as DNA, the CDR3 is TGTGCCAGCAGCTTAGCTATCAACATGAGCTCCTACAATGAGCAGTTCTTC. Protein sequence: CASSLAINMSSYNEQFF.

V and J are TRBV7-9 and TRBJ2-2; D gene ambiguous. V was shortened by 4 bases and J by 8 bases, with 8 bases between the two germline ends. CDR1 SEHNR and CDR2 FQNEAQ come from the germline V gene (reference sequence). There are 12 residues in the CDR3. The CDR3 region is CASSYLSGELFF. In nucleotides, the CDR3 is TGTGCCAGCAGCTATTTATCTGGGGAGCTGTTTTTT.

Concerning this clone itself: At one end, the junction sequence differs from germline, possibly due to a read error. The chain combines TRBV6-6 with TRBJ1-1; 8 nucleotides line up with TRBD1. Per the germline V gene, CDR1 is MNHNY and CDR2 is SVGAGI (reference sequence). The CDR3 covers 13 residues. CDR3 amino acids: CASSPGQGQRVYF. CDR3 in DNA: TGTGCCAGCAGCCCCGGACAGGGACAGAGGGTGTACTTT.

The genes are TRBV9 and TRBJ1-1; the match to TRBD1 covers 9 bases. This CDR3 is built from 18 residues. Germline values: CDR1 SGDLS, CDR2 YYNGEE. J gave up 1 base and V 0 bases, and 10 bases lay outside the gene matches. The CDR3 reads CASSVGGGQGLQNTEAFF. The CDR3 region has the DNA TGTGCCAGCAGCGTAGGCGGGGGACAGGGACTTCAGAACACTGAAGCTTTCTTT.

The chain carries TRBV9 and TRBJ2-1; TRBD2 matches at 12 bases. CDR1 and CDR2 (germline): SGDLS, YYNGEE. The CDR3 runs 14 residues. V was clipped by 0 bases and J by 10 bases; unmatched bases: 2. CDR3 in amino acids: CASSVVTSGGEQFF. CDR3 coding DNA: TGTGCCAGCAGCGTAGTGACTAGCGGGGGAGAGCAGTTCTTC.

The chain combines TRBV11-2 with TRBJ2-3, with D maybe TRBD2 (6 bases). The CDR3 is made up of 17 amino acids. Per germline, CDR1 SGHAT and CDR2 FQNNGV. V lost 5 bases to trimming and J lost 2 bases, with 20 bases between them. CDR3 amino acids: CASSHPTGTAYTDTQYF. The DNA of the CDR3 is TGTGCCAGCAGCCATCCTACGGGGACTGCCTACACAGATACGCAGTATTTT.

This clone was seen only once. The rearrangement links TRBV5-4 to TRBJ2-5; 10 bases are shared with TRBD2. The trim removed 2 bases at V and 2 bases at J, leaving 6 bases unmatched. Germline V gene sequence: CDR1 SGHNT, CDR2 YYREEE (reference sequence). This CDR3 comprises 16 residues. CDR3 nucleotide sequence: TGTGCCAGCAGCTTTCTAGCGGGGGCGACACAAGAGACCCAGTACTTC. It codes for CASSFLAGATQETQYF.

The rearrangement joins TRBV7-2 to TRBJ1-4; no reliable D call. The CDR3 has 15 amino acids. Germline CDR1 is SGHTA and CDR2 is FQGNSA. Trimming took 2 bases from V and 0 from J, leaving 7 bases between them. The CDR3 here is CASSLSGTTNEKLFF. CDR3 nucleotide sequence: TGTGCCAGCAGCTTATCTGGAACAACTAATGAAAAACTGTTTTTT.

This rearrangement joins TRBV5-1 to TRBJ1-1; D is perhaps TRBD1 (6 bases). The CDR3 is made up of 15 amino acids. V lost 3 bases, J lost 2 bases, and 14 bases lay in between. Germline V lookup: CDR1 SGHRS, CDR2 YFSETQ. The CDR3 sequence: CASSWGAGQNTEAFF. The CDR3 nucleotides are TGCGCCAGCAGCTGGGGGGCGGGACAAAACACTGAAGCTTTCTTT.

CDR3 amino acids: CASSLVGPLGNTIYF. CDR3 in DNA: TGTGCCAGCAGCTTAGTGGGGCCTCTAGGGAACACCATATATTTT. The gene calls are TRBV7-9 and TRBJ1-3, with a possible D match to TRBD1 (5 bases). The germline gives CDR1 SEHNR, CDR2 FQNEAQ (reference sequence). Trimming took off 1 base at V and 7 bases at J, with 14 bases between the two ends. The CDR3 contains 15 residues. Based on the CDR3 plus reference TRBV7-9 and TRBJ1-3, the full variable domain is DTGVSQNPRHKITKRGQNVTFRCDPISEHNRLYWYRQTLGQGPEFLTYFQNEAQLEKSRLLSDRFSAERPKGSFSTLEIQRTEQGDSAMYLCASSLVGPLGNTIYFGEGSWLTVV.

This clone has a handful of counts. The chain has TRBV4-1 and TRBJ2-3, with TRBD1 as a possible D gene (7 bases). CDR3 length equals 15 residues. The V end was cut by 0 bases, the J end by 4 bases, with 11 bases between. In germline, CDR1 is MGHRA, CDR2 YSYEKL. CDR3 protein: CASSQDRGEADTQYF. CDR3 DNA: TGCGCCAGCAGCCAAGACAGGGGGGAAGCAGATACGCAGTATTTT.

This clone has just one count. The rearrangement uses TRBV6-1 and TRBJ2-3, with 11 bases lining up with TRBD2. Per the germline V gene, CDR1 is MNHNS and CDR2 is SASEGT. CDR3 length: 15 residues. V lost 2 bases, J lost 4 bases, and 2 bases stayed unmatched. DNA of the CDR3: TGTGCCAGCAGTGAATTAGCGGGGGGGCCAGATACGCAGTATTTT. Amino acid sequence: CASSELAGGPDTQYF.

This chain links TRBV7-8 with TRBJ2-1, with D perhaps matching TRBD2 (6 bases). Germline V gene sequence: CDR1 SGHVS, CDR2 FQNEAQ. V was shortened by 6 bases and J by 8 bases, with 14 bases between the two germline ends. The CDR3 consists of 13 residues. This CDR3 is CASREEGRDEQFF. The CDR3 DNA follows: TGTGCCAGCAGGGAGGAGGGTCGTGATGAGCAGTTCTTC.

The V gene is TRBV27, the J gene TRBJ1-6; D is unclear. V dropped 11 bases and J dropped 2 bases, with 10 bases sitting between them. This CDR3 is 13 amino acids long. Germline CDR1 reads MNHEY; CDR2 reads SMNVEV (reference sequence). The CDR3 DNA follows: TGTGCCGCCAGAGGACCCTATAATTCACCCCTCCACTTT. Translation: CAARGPYNSPLHF.

The chain joins TRBV11-2 to TRBJ1-1, with D unresolved. The CDR3 runs 15 residues. Germline lookup yields CDR1 SGHAT and CDR2 FQNNGV. The germline V and J ends were trimmed by 5 bases and 5 bases, with 18 bases remaining between them. CDR3 protein: CASSPASARDTEAFF. In nucleotides, the CDR3 is TGTGCCAGCAGCCCTGCCTCGGCCCGCGATACTGAAGCTTTCTTT.

The chain is built from TRBV5-1 and TRBJ2-7, with D tentatively TRBD2 (6 bases). Germline V gene lookup returns CDR1 SGHRS and CDR2 YFSETQ. Between the trimmed V and J ends, which lost 6 bases and 4 bases, there was a span of 17 bases. The CDR3 totals 14 residues. CDR3 nucleotides: TGCGCCAGCAAGGAGGGGACCCTTGTTTACGAGCAGTACTTC. It codes for CASKEGTLVYEQYF.

CDR3 bases: TGTGCCAGCAGCCCCCCGCTAGGACAGGGGGCGTGGGGCTACACCTTC. Residues: CASSPPLGQGAWGYTF. The V call is TRBV25-1, the J call TRBJ1-2; 11 bases align to TRBD1. Germline V gives CDR1 MGHDK, CDR2 SYGVNS. With 6 bases clipped from V and 8 bases from J, the junction kept 14 bases outside the gene matches. CDR3 length: 16 amino acids.